This section outlines one T cell receptor beta chain sequence together with its context. The antigen is unknown. The junction does not match germline at one end; this may be a read error. TCR beta sequencing covered blood CD8+ and CD4+ T cells. Purification of the CD8+ and CD4+ T cells relied on negative isolation, and TEMRA cells underwent FACS enrichment. RNA was extracted with the RNeasy kit, and a quantity of 0.5 to 1 ug was reverse transcribed using random hexamers. TCRdb re-called the immunoSEQ multiplex PCR reads through MiXCR, storing one row per CDR3 protein. Of more than 200,000 distinct CDR3 sequences listed, more than 85% are singletons. The record originates from a study of CD8 T cells in Susac syndrome. The length of the CDR3 is 12 residues. Germline CDR1 reads GTSNPN; CDR2 reads SVGIG (reference sequence). Study conclusions and caveats: The authors acknowledged that the study's TCR sequencing and HLA analysis involved relatively few individuals.

Sequencing was carried out using CD8+ T cells from PBMCs. The chain is built from TRBV30 and TRBJ2-7, with TRBD1 matching over 7 bases. The sequence derives from a human donor with multiple sclerosis. CDR3 sequence: CAWSATGTDTNF. CDR3 bases: TGTGCCTGGAGTGCCACCGGGACAGACACTAACTTC.